Below, 14 T cell receptor beta chains from the same sample are listed, as sequenced in a study of PD-1 blockade in classical Hodgkin lymphoma. Autologous stem cell transplantation was followed by relapse in every patient, and brentuximab vedotin exposure varied. Clones were read by immunoSEQ multiplex PCR, and TCRdb kept only the in-frame ones, dropping some. The sample lists approximately 36,000 clones; about 70% were seen once. The source was peripheral blood mononuclear cells (PBMCs), collected before the second cycle of nivolumab. These receptors came from a human donor with classical Hodgkin lymphoma.

The chain recombines TRBV29-1 with TRBJ1-2; 8 nucleotides align to TRBD1. Germline values: CDR1 SQVTM, CDR2 ANQGSEA. This CDR3 is 11 amino acids long. J was trimmed by 7 bases and V by 6 bases; bases with no gene match: 4. CDR3 nucleotides: TGCAGCGTGCGGACAGGGTTTGGCTACACCTTC. The encoded protein is CSVRTGFGYTF.

The rearrangement joins TRBV6-5 to TRBJ2-7, with 13 bases that match TRBD2. The V segment lost 4 bases and the J segment 7 bases; nucleotides outside the gene matches: 10. Looked up from germline, CDR1 is MNHEY and CDR2 is SVGAGI. This CDR3 contains 16 residues. The CDR3 coding sequence is TGTGCCAGCAGTTTAAGGACCGGGACTAGCGGGATAGAGCAGTACTTC. As protein: CASSLRTGTSGIEQYF.

The chain is built from TRBV28 and TRBJ1-2, with D unresolved. The CDR3 is made up of 13 amino acids. V gave up 5 bases and J gave up 5 bases, with 12 bases separating them. Per the germline V gene, CDR1 is MDHEN and CDR2 is SYDVKM. In DNA, the CDR3 is TGTGCCAGCAGTCCTGGACTGGGATATGGCTACACCTTC. This gives the protein CASSPGLGYGYTF.

The V gene is TRBV19, the J gene TRBJ2-7; 12 nucleotides align to TRBD2. The CDR3 has 14 residues. V gave up 6 bases and J gave up 4 bases; unmatched junction bases: 4. CDR1 is LNHDA and CDR2 is SQIVND in the germline V gene (reference sequence). This chain's CDR3 is CASSPGLAGYEQYF. CDR3 sequence (DNA): TGTGCCAGTAGCCCCGGACTAGCGGGGTACGAGCAGTACTTC.

The gene calls are TRBV2 and TRBJ2-3, with 7 bases matching TRBD1. After removal of 2 bases from V and 2 bases from J, the junction contained 4 bases not matched to a gene. CDR1 is SNHLY, CDR2 FYNNEI, per germline. CDR3 length equals 15 residues. The CDR3 here is CASSELQGPTDTQYF. CDR3 sequence (DNA): TGTGCCAGCAGTGAATTACAGGGGCCCACAGATACGCAGTATTTT.

This clone ranks as large. J is TRBJ2-7 and V is TRBV19; D unresolved. From germline, CDR1 is LNHDA and CDR2 SQIVND (reference sequence). Trimming removed 3 bases from V and 0 bases from J, with 12 bases in between. The CDR3 extends over 15 amino acids. CDR3 amino acids: CASSIGRESSYEQYF. Here the CDR3 DNA reads TGTGCCAGTAGTATTGGGCGCGAGAGCTCCTACGAGCAGTACTTC.

The gene calls are TRBV27 and TRBJ1-5; D may be TRBD1 (5 bases). CDR1 MNHEY and CDR2 SMNVEV come from the germline V gene (reference sequence). Deletions cut 7 bases from V and 0 bases from J, with 13 bases between. The CDR3 consists of 15 residues. The chain's CDR3 is CASKTGGISNQPQHF. CDR3 sequence (DNA): TGTGCCAGCAAGACGGGGGGAATTAGCAATCAGCCCCAGCATTTT.

This CDR3 is CASRRTGSYEQYF. Here the CDR3 DNA reads TGTGCCAGCAGACGGACAGGCTCCTACGAGCAGTACTTC. V usage is TRBV6-5 and J usage is TRBJ2-7, with 7 nucleotides matching TRBD1. V shed 6 bases and J 0 bases; nucleotides not matched to a gene: 2. The CDR3 contains 13 residues. Per the germline V gene, CDR1 is MNHEY and CDR2 is SVGAGI.

V and J are TRBV21-1 and TRBJ2-7. TRBV21-1 is a known pseudogene. The length of the CDR3 is 13 residues. The CDR3 coding sequence is TGTGCCAGCAGCAAAGGGACCCCCTACGAGCAGTACTTC. It encodes CASSKGTPYEQYF.

The chain joins TRBV6-1 to TRBJ1-4; unclear D gene. The CDR3 consists of 13 residues. Per germline, CDR1 MNHNS and CDR2 SASEGT. Trimming left V 6 bases short and J 8 bases short, with 13 bases between. For the CDR3, the DNA is TGTGCCAGCAGGGGAAATGCCCCAGAAAAACTGTTTTTT. Its protein is CASRGNAPEKLFF.

This chain links TRBV12-5 with TRBJ1-2; D ambiguous. This CDR3 region has 12 residues. Germline values: CDR1 LGHNT, CDR2 FRNRAP. V was cut by 2 bases and J by 8 bases, with 9 bases left in between. The CDR3 region has the DNA TGTGCTAGTGGTTTGTCCCCCCGCGGCTACACCTTC. Translating it yields CASGLSPRGYTF.

The V and J genes are TRBV19 and TRBJ2-5; 7 bases map to TRBD1. The CDR3 length is 11 residues. After removal of 11 bases from V and 4 bases from J, the junction contained 4 bases not matched to a gene. Germline V gene lookup returns CDR1 LNHDA and CDR2 SQIVND (reference sequence). This CDR3 is CAQGEGETQYF. In nucleotides, the CDR3 is TGTGCCCAGGGGGAAGGAGAGACCCAGTACTTC. Variable domain in full (rest from reference TRBV19 and TRBJ2-5): DGGITQSPKYLFRKEGQNVTLSCEQNLNHDAMYWYRQDPGQGLRLIYYSQIVNDFQKGDIAEGYSVSREKKESFPLTVTSAQKNPTAFYLCAQGEGETQYFGPGTRLLVL.

This chain connects TRBV19 to TRBJ1-2, with 7 bases lining up with TRBD1. Germline lookup yields CDR1 LNHDA and CDR2 SQIVND (reference sequence). J lost 1 base, V lost 2 bases, and 10 bases had no gene match. The CDR3 has 17 amino acids. As DNA, the CDR3 is TGTGCCAGTAGTATAAGAGCGGGACAGAGAGGTAACTATGGCTACACCTTC. Its protein product is CASSIRAGQRGNYGYTF.

Comments on this clone: Given a much more abundant clone one base away, this may be a read error. The chain joins TRBV2 to TRBJ2-7; D remains ambiguous. CDR1 is SNHLY and CDR2 is FYNNEI in the germline V gene. The V end lost 2 bases, the J end lost 4 bases, and 3 bases lay between the germline ends. This CDR3 comprises 11 residues. The CDR3 nucleotides are TGTGCCAGCAGTGAAAGGTACGAGCAGTACTTC. It codes for CASSERYEQYF.